The subject of this entry is one T cell receptor beta chain. The source of the sample is a study of blood T cell repertoires in COVID-19. Study-level information: The United States, Italy and Spain supplied acute and convalescent COVID-19 samples. The cDNA or gDNA used as material had been derived from T cells, B-cell-depleted T cells, or PBMCs.

Per the authors' pipeline: Estimated nucleated cell counts came from reference gene primer amplification. Profiling relied on immunoSEQ multiplex PCR, and the TCRdb table lists in-frame clones only, not all of them. The V and J calls and clone size are taken from that table; D and trimming were inferred from the DNA. The data contain over 200,000 clones, about 84% of them singletons. The sample comprised peripheral blood. This TCR was sampled from a woman older than 75 with acute or convalescent COVID-19.

The CDR3: CASSQEGYGGYGYTF. The DNA of the CDR3 is TGCGCCAGCAGCCAAGAAGGGTACGGGGGATATGGCTACACCTTC. V usage is TRBV4-1 and J usage is TRBJ1-2, with a tentative D call TRBD1 (5 bases). The CDR3 runs 15 residues. The germline V gene has CDR1 MGHRA and CDR2 YSYEKL. V lost 0 bases, J lost 5 bases, and 13 bases lay in between.